Shown below are 24 T cell receptor beta chains from a single sample sequenced in a study of spatial heterogeneity in lung cancer. TCRdb redid the calling of the 5' RACE reads with MiXCR, one entry per CDR3 protein. Altogether approximately 49,000 distinct CDR3 sequences are present, less than 6% being singletons, with the ten largest covering approximately 10%. Time point noted: sample taken at primary tumor resection. The specimen comprised PBMCs, sampled at surgery. All receptors come from a male donor with early-stage non-small cell lung cancer.

To note about this clonotype: It may be a read error: a sequence one base away is much more abundant. V and J are TRBV12-3 or TRBV12-4 and TRBJ2-3; D call uncertain. V was shortened by 7 bases and J by 2 bases, with 10 bases between the two germline ends. This CDR3 is built from 13 residues. CDR3 loop: CASKRDDTDTQYF. CDR3 DNA: TGTGCCAGCAAGAGAGATGACACAGATACGCAGTATTTT.

Sample share makes this clonotype medium-sized. The chain has TRBV4-1 and TRBJ2-1, with 12 bases fitting TRBD2. Germline V lookup: CDR1 MGHRA, CDR2 YSYEKL. The CDR3 is made up of 17 amino acids. V lost 5 bases and J lost 0; bases outside the gene matches: 5. Written as DNA, the CDR3 is TGCGCCAGCAGCTCACTAGCGGGAGGCCCCTCCTACAATGAGCAGTTCTTC. Protein product: CASSSLAGGPSYNEQFF.

The sample holds many counts of this clonotype. The genes are TRBV7-2 and TRBJ1-1; 7 bases are shared with TRBD1. Germline assignment: CDR1 SGHTA and CDR2 FQGNSA. The CDR3 length is 14 residues. The ends lost 5 bases at V and 8 bases at J; junction bases unmatched: 11. CDR3 in DNA: TGTGCCAGCAGCCGACAGGGTGGGGACTTGGAAGCTTTCTTT. This encodes CASSRQGGDLEAFF.

The chain uses TRBV10-3 and TRBJ2-7, with D possibly matching TRBD2 (6 bases). The CDR3 consists of 13 residues. CDR1 is ENHRY and CDR2 is SYGVKD in the germline V gene. CDR3 in DNA: TGTGCTACGGGGGTAGCCGGACCCTACGAGCAGTACTTC. Residues: CATGVAGPYEQYF.

This clonotype was detected many times. V is TRBV20-1 and J is TRBJ2-3, with D possibly called TRBD1 or TRBD2 (5 bases each). Germline loops: CDR1 DFQATT, CDR2 SNEGSKA (reference sequence). Trimming took 3 bases from V and 4 from J, leaving 17 bases between them. The CDR3 contains 15 residues. CDR3 sequence: CSARDPWGNSDTQYF. CDR3 nucleotides: TGCAGTGCTAGGGATCCGTGGGGGAATTCAGATACGCAGTATTTT.

This clonotype was counted at least ten times. The chain uses TRBV25-1 and TRBJ2-1; unclear D gene. V was cut by 5 bases and J by 7 bases, with 15 bases left in between. From germline, CDR1 is MGHDK and CDR2 SYGVNS. The CDR3 length is 14 residues. CDR3 bases: TGTGCCAGCAGTCAAACCGGGCCTATAAATGAGCAGTTCTTC. Translated, it gives CASSQTGPINEQFF.

This clonotype was found many times. The chain uses TRBV12-3 or TRBV12-4 and TRBJ2-7; D is unclear. Trimming took 3 bases from V and 2 from J, leaving 11 bases between them. CDR3 length: 14 amino acids. The CDR3 loop is CASSFGALTYEQYF. CDR3 sequence (DNA): TGTGCCAGCAGTTTCGGTGCACTCACCTACGAGCAGTACTTC.

This clonotype showed up many times. The chain uses TRBV28 and TRBJ1-5; TRBD1 aligns across 8 bases. After removal of 3 bases from V and 0 bases from J, the junction contained 16 bases not matched to a gene. There are 20 residues in the CDR3. Per the germline V gene, CDR1 is MDHEN and CDR2 is SYDVKM. CDR3 nucleotides: TGTGCCAGCAGTTTCCCGCGTGGACAGGGAGCCCTATATAGCAATCAGCCCCAGCATTTT. Translating gives CASSFPRGQGALYSNQPQHF. Filled out from reference TRBV28 and TRBJ1-5, the complete variable domain reads DVKVTQSSRYLVKRTGEKVFLECVQDMDHENMFWYRQDPGLGLRLIYFSYDVKMKEKGDIPEGYSVSREKKERFSLILESASTNQTSMYLCASSFPRGQGALYSNQPQHFGDGTRLSIL.

This clonotype was detected many times. The V call is TRBV5-1, the J call TRBJ2-5; the D call may be TRBD1 or TRBD2 (5 bases each). The V end was cut by 5 bases, the J end by 1 base, with 15 bases between. Looked up from germline, CDR1 is SGHRS and CDR2 is YFSETQ. This CDR3 has 15 amino acids. This chain's CDR3 is CASRSVPGTQETQYF. The CDR3 coding sequence is TGCGCCAGCAGGTCCGTGCCGGGGACCCAAGAGACCCAGTACTTC.

This clonotype was seen repeatedly, ten times or more. The chain employs TRBV20-1 and TRBJ2-7; TRBD1 agrees at 7 bases. CDR3 length: 15 amino acids. Per the germline V gene, CDR1 is DFQATT and CDR2 is SNEGSKA (reference sequence). V gave up 4 bases and J gave up 2 bases; unmatched junction bases: 11. The CDR3 nucleotides read TGCAGTGCTACCACCCCGACAGGGACCCCCTACGAGCAGTACTTC. Translated, it gives CSATTPTGTPYEQYF.

This clonotype has at least ten counts. The chain recombines TRBV5-1 with TRBJ2-3; TRBD1 aligns across 9 bases. Germline trimming cut 0 bases from V and 10 bases from J; bases unmatched to any gene: 0. Germline V gene data show CDR1 as SGHRS and CDR2 as YFSETQ. This CDR3 spans 12 amino acids. This chain's CDR3 is CASSLDRGPQYF. In DNA, the CDR3 is TGCGCCAGCAGCTTGGACAGGGGGCCGCAGTATTTT.

The rearrangement uses TRBV20-1 and TRBJ2-3; 9 nucleotides align to TRBD1. J lost 2 bases, V lost 7 bases, and 4 bases had no gene match. The CDR3 runs 13 residues. Germline CDR1 reads DFQATT; CDR2 reads SNEGSKA (reference sequence). CDR3 bases: TGCAGTGGCGGGACAGGGCCCACAGATACGCAGTATTTT. Translation: CSGGTGPTDTQYF.

This clonotype came up many times. V is TRBV11-2 and J is TRBJ1-6; D is unresolved. The CDR3 spans 13 residues. V lost 3 bases and J 10 bases, leaving 10 bases between the germline ends. Germline CDR1 and CDR2: SGHAT and FQNNGV. CDR3 in DNA: TGTGCCAGCAGCTTCTCCGGGAACTCACCCCTCCACTTT. It is translated as CASSFSGNSPLHF. Based on the CDR3 plus reference TRBV11-2 and TRBJ1-6, the full variable domain is EAGVAQSPRYKIIEKRQSVAFWCNPISGHATLYWYQQILGQGPKLLIQFQNNGVVDDSQLPKDRFSAERLKGVDSTLKIQPAKLEDSAVYLCASSFSGNSPLHFGNGTRLTVT.

This clonotype has ten or more counts. V and J are TRBV4-2 and TRBJ2-7, with 8 bases that match TRBD1. The V and J ends lost 4 bases and 3 bases, in that order; junction bases with no gene match: 2. The CDR3 has 13 amino acids. The germline V gene encodes CDR1 LGHNA and CDR2 YNFKEQ. Here the CDR3 DNA reads TGTGCCAGCAGCCGGACAGGGAACTACGAGCAGTACTTC. Translated: CASSRTGNYEQYF.

This clonotype was recorded at least ten times. V usage is TRBV28 and J usage is TRBJ1-2; D is ambiguous. Germline assignment: CDR1 MDHEN and CDR2 SYDVKM. Deletions cut 2 bases from V and 8 bases from J, with 12 bases between. The CDR3 is 13 amino acids. The CDR3 DNA follows: TGTGCCAGCAGTTTAAAGGGATATGGGGGCTACACCTTC. Its protein product is CASSLKGYGGYTF.

The chain links TRBV11-1 to TRBJ2-3, with D uncertain. This CDR3 has 14 residues. Germline V gives CDR1 SGHAT, CDR2 FQDESV (reference sequence). V lost 6 bases, J lost 6 bases, and 16 bases lay in between. In DNA, the CDR3 is TGTGCCAGCAGTAATCTGGCAGTGGGGGATACGCAGTATTTT. It encodes CASSNLAVGDTQYF.

Ten or more counts support this clonotype. The chain recombines TRBV4-3 with TRBJ2-3, with 8 positions matching TRBD2. Germline CDR1 LGHNA, CDR2 YSLEER. The CDR3 extends over 15 amino acids. V lost 0 bases to trimming and J lost 3 bases; unmatched junction nucleotides: 2. In DNA, the CDR3 is TGCGCCAGCAGCCAAGAAGCGGGAGAAACAGATACGCAGTATTTT. Translating gives CASSQEAGETDTQYF.

A word on this clonotype: One base away lies a much larger clone, so this may be a sequencing read error. The chain links TRBV15 to TRBJ2-1, with D uncertain. The V gene lost 3 bases and the J gene lost 7 bases, with 10 bases spanning the gap. Germline CDR1 and CDR2: LNHNV and YYDKDF (reference sequence). The CDR3 is 13 amino acids. The CDR3 is CATSSEFMNEQFF. The CDR3 nucleotides are TGTGCCACCAGCAGTGAGTTCATGAATGAGCAGTTCTTC.

This clonotype was detected many times. V is TRBV19 and J is TRBJ2-1; D is ambiguous. V lost 3 bases, J lost 0 bases, and 15 bases lay in between. In germline, CDR1 is LNHDA, CDR2 SQIVND (reference sequence). The CDR3 loop spans 17 amino acids. The CDR3 protein is CASSIDGPPSSYNEQFF. CDR3 sequence (DNA): TGTGCCAGTAGTATCGATGGGCCCCCTAGCTCCTACAATGAGCAGTTCTTC.

This clonotype was recorded at least ten times. The J gene is TRBJ1-5, the V gene TRBV7-9; TRBD1 matches 10 bases. CDR3 length: 14 amino acids. Germline V lookup: CDR1 SEHNR, CDR2 FQNEAQ (reference sequence). J lost 11 bases, V lost 5 bases, and 9 bases had no gene match. CDR3 amino acids: CASSPGTGDGAQHF. CDR3 nucleotides: TGTGCCAGCAGCCCCGGGACAGGGGATGGAGCCCAGCATTTT.

The V and J genes are TRBV27 and TRBJ2-3, with 9 bases identical to TRBD2. Germline assignment: CDR1 MNHEY and CDR2 SMNVEV (reference sequence). Trimming removed 3 bases from V and 6 bases from J; junction bases left unmatched: 4. This CDR3 contains 14 residues. This CDR3 reads CASSLSGRRDTQYF. The CDR3 DNA follows: TGTGCCAGCAGTTTGAGCGGGAGGCGGGATACGCAGTATTTT.

This clonotype has a count of ten or more. The rearrangement joins TRBV5-1 to TRBJ1-1; D unclear. Germline CDR1 SGHRS, CDR2 YFSETQ. V dropped 3 bases and J dropped 4 bases, with 10 bases sitting between them. This CDR3 spans 13 amino acids. The CDR3 DNA is TGCGCCAGCAGCTCGGACCCGGGCACTGAAGCTTTCTTT. Residues: CASSSDPGTEAFF. Drawing the rest from reference TRBV5-1 and TRBJ1-1, the complete variable domain is KAGVTQTPRYLIKTRGQQVTLSCSPISGHRSVSWYQQTPGQGLQFLFEYFSETQRNKGNFPGRFSGRQFSNSRSEMNVSTLELGDSALYLCASSSDPGTEAFFGQGTRLTVV.

This clonotype was recorded a few times. This chain links TRBV7-2 with TRBJ2-5, with 10 bases that match TRBD2. The germline gives CDR1 SGHTA, CDR2 FQGNSA. V trimming: 3 bases; J trimming: 5 bases; junction bases outside the gene matches: 6. There are 15 residues in the CDR3. CDR3 nucleotides: TGTGCCAGCAGCTTTAACAGCGGGAGGGCCGAGACCCAGTACTTC. Amino acids: CASSFNSGRAETQYF.

This clonotype was recorded at least ten times. The DNA is left out, because the CDR3 cannot be placed on it with certainty; the CDR3 is given as TCRdb lists it. This rearrangement joins TRBV5-6 to TRBJ1-1; the listed D gene, TRBD1, was not tested against the DNA. The CDR3 comprises 16 residues, both ends counted. Germline CDR1 SGHDT, CDR2 YYEEEE. CDR3 in amino acids: CASSFPVLRENTEAFF.